This T cell receptor beta chain appears in the sequencing data of a study of blood T cell repertoires in COVID-19. In germline, CDR1 is GTSNPN, CDR2 SVGIG (reference sequence). V lost 3 bases and J lost 0, with 15 bases in between. The CDR3 consists of 16 residues. TCRdb keeps only in-frame clones here, not all; method: immunoSEQ multiplex PCR. Of almost 250,000 clones in the sample, around 89% were seen once. The receptor comes from a woman aged 25 to 39 who had recovered from COVID-19. The sample taken for sequencing was PBMCs or T cells enriched from blood (not recorded which). V usage is TRBV30 and J usage is TRBJ2-1, with D possibly matching TRBD2 (6 bases). The CDR3 coding sequence is TGTGCCTGGAGCGGGGACTCGGGGTCCTCCTACAATGAGCAGTTCTTC. Translated: CAWSGDSGSSYNEQFF. Using reference TRBV30 and TRBJ2-1 for the parts outside the CDR3, the full variable domain is SQTIHQWPATLVQPVGSPLSLECTVEGTSNPNLYWYRQAAGRGLQLLFYSVGIGQISSEVPQNLSASRPQDRQFILSSKKLLLSDSGFYLCAWSGDSGSSYNEQFFGPGTRLTVL.